This TCR beta chain was obtained from a study of blood T cell repertoires in COVID-19. Germline trimming cut 3 bases from V and 0 bases from J; bases unmatched to any gene: 7. Per germline, CDR1 LNHDA and CDR2 SQIVND (reference sequence). This CDR3 comprises 17 residues. The method was immunoSEQ multiplex PCR; TCRdb's version includes in-frame clones alone and lacks a portion of them. The sample has around 260,000 clones, around nine tenths seen once; the top ten hold roughly 5%. The sequencing input was peripheral blood. The clonotype was recovered from a woman in her sixties with COVID-19, enrolled during active disease. This chain connects TRBV19 to TRBJ1-5, with 8 bases matching TRBD1. CDR3 coding DNA: TGTGCCAGTAGTATTATGGGACAGGCCCCTAGCAATCAGCCCCAGCATTTT. Amino acid sequence: CASSIMGQAPSNQPQHF.